This is a list of T cell receptor beta chains from one sample in a study of blood T cell repertoires in COVID-19. Libraries were prepared by immunoSEQ multiplex PCR; TCRdb keeps only in-frame clonotypes and omits some of them. The sample has over 200,000 clones; roughly 90% are singletons. Material: PBMCs or T cells enriched from blood (not recorded which). These receptor sequences come from a woman in her 50s in a cohort exposed to, infected with or recovered from COVID-19 (not recorded which). The CDR3 runs from the conserved cysteine through the conserved F or W. A D gene is named only where the DNA matches it firmly. The listing skips clone size in some rows; elsewhere it reads once, few, many or a size class.

v_gene: TRBV18
abundance: NA
j_gene: TRBJ1-5
d_gene: TRBD1
CDR3aa: CASSETGAPNQPQHF
CDR3nt: TGTGCCAGCTCGGAAACAGGGGCCCCTAATCAGCCCCAGCATTTT

v_gene: TRBV7-2
abundance: NA
j_gene: TRBJ1-3
d_gene: NA
CDR3aa: CASSLQGISGNTIYF
CDR3nt: TGTGCCAGCAGCTTACAGGGGATCTCTGGAAACACCATATATTTT

v_gene: TRBV9
abundance: NA
j_gene: TRBJ2-2
d_gene: TRBD2
CDR3aa: CASSVTSGGRTGELFF
CDR3nt: TGTGCCAGCAGCGTAACATCCGGGGGGAGAACCGGGGAGCTGTTTTTT

v_gene: TRBV7-2
abundance: few
j_gene: TRBJ1-2
d_gene: TRBD1
CDR3aa: CASSYTGVRPGYTF
CDR3nt: TGTGCCAGCAGCTATACAGGGGTTCGGCCTGGCTACACCTTC

v_gene: TRBV11-3
abundance: NA
j_gene: TRBJ2-2
d_gene: NA
CDR3aa: CASSLGLGAGELFF
CDR3nt: TGTGCCAGCAGCTTGGGATTAGGGGCCGGGGAGCTGTTTTTT

v_gene: TRBV5-5
abundance: once
j_gene: TRBJ2-1
d_gene: NA
CDR3aa: CASSFWGETYNEQFF
CDR3nt: TGTGCCAGCAGCTTTTGGGGGGAGACTTACAATGAGCAGTTCTTC

v_gene: TRBV4-2
abundance: NA
j_gene: TRBJ2-4
d_gene: NA
CDR3aa: CASSQAPTSPSLAAKNIQYF
CDR3nt: TGTGCCAGCAGCCAAGCTCCTACTAGTCCATCGCTCGCAGCCAAAAACATTCAGTACTTC

v_gene: TRBV2
abundance: once
j_gene: TRBJ2-6
d_gene: NA
CDR3aa: CASSEGGQTWANVLTF
CDR3nt: TGTGCCAGCAGTGAAGGGGGGCAGACGTGGGCCAACGTCCTGACTTTC

v_gene: TRBV6-6
abundance: NA
j_gene: TRBJ1-1
d_gene: NA
CDR3aa: CASSYIRGRLNTEAFF
CDR3nt: TGTGCCAGCAGTTACATTCGTGGCAGATTGAACACTGAAGCTTTCTTT

v_gene: TRBV7-2
abundance: NA
j_gene: TRBJ2-5
d_gene: TRBD2
CDR3aa: CASSLVPGGLETQYF
CDR3nt: TGTGCCAGCAGCTTAGTACCGGGAGGTCTAGAGACCCAGTACTTC

v_gene: TRBV7-3
abundance: NA
j_gene: TRBJ2-3
d_gene: TRBD1
CDR3aa: CASSLSTGPRDTQYF
CDR3nt: TGTGCCAGCAGCCTTTCGACAGGGCCCCGGGATACGCAGTATTTT

v_gene: TRBV5-4
abundance: NA
j_gene: TRBJ1-2
d_gene: NA
CDR3aa: CASSLTRSDGYTF
CDR3nt: TGTGCCAGCAGCTTGACCCGGTCGGATGGCTACACCTTC

v_gene: TRBV5-6
abundance: NA
j_gene: TRBJ1-5
d_gene: TRBD1
CDR3aa: CASSSSGQGGNQPQHF
CDR3nt: TGTGCCAGCAGCTCATCCGGACAGGGGGGGAATCAGCCCCAGCATTTT

v_gene: TRBV5-1
abundance: NA
j_gene: TRBJ1-2
d_gene: NA
CDR3aa: CASSSRGVGNYGYTF
CDR3nt: TGCGCCAGCAGTTCCCGCGGCGTCGGGAACTATGGCTACACCTTC

v_gene: TRBV30
abundance: NA
j_gene: TRBJ1-1
d_gene: TRBD1
CDR3aa: CAWTQGEWAEAFF
CDR3nt: TGTGCCTGGACTCAGGGGGAATGGGCTGAAGCTTTCTTT

v_gene: TRBV10-3
abundance: NA
j_gene: TRBJ2-7
d_gene: TRBD2
CDR3aa: CAIRETSGGNEQYF
CDR3nt: TGTGCCATCAGGGAGACTAGCGGGGGGAACGAGCAGTACTTC

v_gene: TRBV6-5
abundance: once
j_gene: TRBJ2-7
d_gene: NA
CDR3aa: CASREDGAEQYF
CDR3nt: TGTGCCAGCAGGGAGGACGGTGCCGAGCAGTACTTC

v_gene: TRBV18
abundance: NA
j_gene: TRBJ2-5
d_gene: NA
CDR3aa: CASSPTVKETQYF
CDR3nt: TGTGCCAGCTCACCGACAGTTAAAGAGACCCAGTACTTC

v_gene: TRBV6-5
abundance: NA
j_gene: TRBJ2-7
d_gene: TRBD2
CDR3aa: CASSAGLAGGFEQYF
CDR3nt: TGTGCCAGCAGCGCCGGACTAGCGGGGGGGTTCGAGCAGTACTTC

v_gene: TRBV2
abundance: NA
j_gene: TRBJ1-1
d_gene: NA
CDR3aa: CASSRDTRAFF
CDR3nt: TGTGCCAGCAGTCGGGACACCCGGGCTTTCTTT

v_gene: TRBV6-2/TRBV6-3
abundance: NA
j_gene: TRBJ2-3
d_gene: NA
CDR3aa: CASSYSAHTDTQYF
CDR3nt: TGTGCCAGCAGTTACTCGGCTCACACAGATACGCAGTATTTT

v_gene: TRBV11-2
abundance: NA
j_gene: TRBJ1-2
d_gene: NA
CDR3aa: CASSLDRQSNYGYTF
CDR3nt: TGTGCCAGCAGCTTAGATCGTCAGTCTAACTATGGCTACACCTTC

v_gene: TRBV5-1
abundance: NA
j_gene: TRBJ2-5
d_gene: TRBD1
CDR3aa: CASSLASGGGPLETQYF
CDR3nt: TGCGCCAGCAGCTTGGCTTCAGGGGGCGGCCCCCTCGAGACCCAGTACTTC

v_gene: TRBV2
abundance: NA
j_gene: TRBJ2-3
d_gene: NA
CDR3aa: CASSPGTSSTDTQYF
CDR3nt: TGTGCCAGCAGCCCCGGGACTTCTAGCACAGATACGCAGTATTTT